This T cell receptor (beta chain) originates from a study of metastatic and nonmetastatic thyroid tumors. Study at large: Malignant and benign thyroid patients had repertoires compared in peripheral blood and tumor or nodule tissue.

At least ten counts were recorded for this clone. Its antigen is not known. Patients underwent thyroid surgery, and none had received any treatment before it. The CDR3 contains 16 residues. CDR1 and CDR2 (germline): SGHRS, YFSETQ. Between the trimmed V and J ends, which lost 5 bases and 0 bases, there was a span of 15 bases. Under the authors' procedure: Variation in CDR3 across clinicopathological groups served as the basis for constructing a distant-metastasis classifier in papillary thyroid cancer. Via MiXCR, TCRdb re-called the PCR reads. The V and J calls here are based on TCRdb, not the publication. The sample includes fewer than 16,000 clones, under 25% of them seen just once. The study's findings and limits: It was reported that TCR beta diversity was significantly higher in malignant thyroid tumors than benign nodules, in blood and tumor.

Sequenced: tumor tissue. The TCR comes from a female donor with papillary thyroid cancer or a benign thyroid nodule (not recorded which). Some clones in this sample may be carry-over from other donors' samples. V gene TRBV5-1 combines with J gene TRBJ2-1; possible D gene TRBD2, 5 bases. CDR3 sequence: CASSFSDLSSYNEQFF. CDR3 DNA sequence: TGCGCCAGCAGTTTTAGCGACCTGAGCTCCTACAATGAGCAGTTCTTC.